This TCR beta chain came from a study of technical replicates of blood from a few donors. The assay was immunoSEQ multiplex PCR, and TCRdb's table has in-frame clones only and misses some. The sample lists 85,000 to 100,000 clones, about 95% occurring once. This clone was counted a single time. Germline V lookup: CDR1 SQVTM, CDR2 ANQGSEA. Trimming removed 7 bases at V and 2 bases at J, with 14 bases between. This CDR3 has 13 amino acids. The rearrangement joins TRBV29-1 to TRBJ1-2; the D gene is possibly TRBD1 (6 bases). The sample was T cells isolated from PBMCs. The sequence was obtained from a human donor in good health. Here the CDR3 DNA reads TGCAGCGCTGCCCAGGGGTCCAACTATGGCTACACCTTC. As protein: CSAAQGSNYGYTF.